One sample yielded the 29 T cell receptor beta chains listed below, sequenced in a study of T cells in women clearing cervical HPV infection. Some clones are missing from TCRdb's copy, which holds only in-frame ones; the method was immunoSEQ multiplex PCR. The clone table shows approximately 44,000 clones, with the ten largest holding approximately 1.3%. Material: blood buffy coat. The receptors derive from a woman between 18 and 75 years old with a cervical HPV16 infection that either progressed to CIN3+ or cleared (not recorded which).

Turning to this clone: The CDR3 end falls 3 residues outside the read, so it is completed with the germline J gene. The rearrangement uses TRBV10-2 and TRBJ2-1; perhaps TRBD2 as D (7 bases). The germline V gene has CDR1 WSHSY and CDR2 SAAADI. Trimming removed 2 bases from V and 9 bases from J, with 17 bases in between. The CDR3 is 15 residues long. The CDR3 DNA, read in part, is TGCGCCAGCAGTGAGAGGGGGACTAAGGTAATTGAG. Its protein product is CASSERGTKVIE. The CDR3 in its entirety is CASSERGTKVIEQFF.

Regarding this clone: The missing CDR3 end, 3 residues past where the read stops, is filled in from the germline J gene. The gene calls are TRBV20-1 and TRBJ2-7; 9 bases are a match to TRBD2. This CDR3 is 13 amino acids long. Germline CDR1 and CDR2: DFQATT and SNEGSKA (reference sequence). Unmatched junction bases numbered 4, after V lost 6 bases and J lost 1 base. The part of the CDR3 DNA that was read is TGCAGTGCGGATAGCGGGAGATCCTACGAG. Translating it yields CSADSGRSYE. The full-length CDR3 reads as CSADSGRSYEQYF.

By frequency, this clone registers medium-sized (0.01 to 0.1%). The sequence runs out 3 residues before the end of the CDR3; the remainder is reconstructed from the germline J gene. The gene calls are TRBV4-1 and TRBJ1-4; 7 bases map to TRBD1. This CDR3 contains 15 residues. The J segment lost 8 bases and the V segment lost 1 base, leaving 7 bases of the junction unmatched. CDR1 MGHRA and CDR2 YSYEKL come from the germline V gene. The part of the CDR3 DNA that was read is TGCGCCAGCAGCCAAGTACCCTGGGACAGCGAAAAA. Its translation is CASSQVPWDSEK. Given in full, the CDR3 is CASSQVPWDSEKLFF.

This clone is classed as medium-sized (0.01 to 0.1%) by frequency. CDR3 residues: CSASAGGVGDTQYF. The part of the CDR3 DNA that was read is TGCAGTGCTTCAGCGGGAGGTGTGGGGGATACG. V usage is TRBV20-1 and J usage is TRBJ2-3; 9 bases align to TRBD2. The CDR3 end is not reached by the read, which stops 3 residues before it; the germline J gene fills it in. The CDR3 length is 14 residues. Looked up from germline, CDR1 is DFQATT and CDR2 is SNEGSKA (reference sequence). V dropped 5 bases and J dropped 6; count of bases not matched to a gene: 9.

The CDR3 region is CASSLAGGEITDTQYF. The part of the CDR3 DNA that was read is TGTGCCAGCAGCTTAGCGGGGGGGGAGATCACAGATACG. The V gene is TRBV7-2, the J gene TRBJ2-3; 7 bases fit TRBD2. The DNA ends 3 residues before the CDR3 does, and the rest of the CDR3 is filled in from the germline J gene. From germline, CDR1 is SGHTA and CDR2 FQGNSA. J gave up 2 bases and V 0 bases, and 5 bases lay outside the gene matches. The length of the CDR3 is 16 residues.

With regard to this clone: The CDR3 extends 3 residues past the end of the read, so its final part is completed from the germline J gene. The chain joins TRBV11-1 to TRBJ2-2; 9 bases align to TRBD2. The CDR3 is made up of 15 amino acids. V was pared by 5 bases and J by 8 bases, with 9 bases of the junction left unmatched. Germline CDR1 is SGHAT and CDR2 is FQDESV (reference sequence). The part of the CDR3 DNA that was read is TGTGCCAGCAGCCTTTCCCCTAGCGGGAAGGGGGAG. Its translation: CASSLSPSGKGE. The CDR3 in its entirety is CASSLSPSGKGELFF.

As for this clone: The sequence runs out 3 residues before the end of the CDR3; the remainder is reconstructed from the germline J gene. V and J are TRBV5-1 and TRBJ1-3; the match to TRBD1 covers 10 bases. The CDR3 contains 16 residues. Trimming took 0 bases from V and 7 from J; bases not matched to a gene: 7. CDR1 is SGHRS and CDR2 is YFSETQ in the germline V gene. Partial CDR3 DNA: TGCGCCAGCAGCTTGGAACCGGGACAGGGGAGGAACACC. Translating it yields CASSLEPGQGRNT. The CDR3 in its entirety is CASSLEPGQGRNTIYF.

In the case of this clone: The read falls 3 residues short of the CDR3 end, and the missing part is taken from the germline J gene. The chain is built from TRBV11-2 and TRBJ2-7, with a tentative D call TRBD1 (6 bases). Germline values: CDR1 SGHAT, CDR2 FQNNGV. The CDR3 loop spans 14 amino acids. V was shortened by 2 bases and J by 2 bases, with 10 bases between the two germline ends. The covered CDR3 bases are TGTGCCAGCAGCTTATTAACAGGGCCCTACGAG. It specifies CASSLLTGPYE. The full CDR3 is CASSLLTGPYEQYF.

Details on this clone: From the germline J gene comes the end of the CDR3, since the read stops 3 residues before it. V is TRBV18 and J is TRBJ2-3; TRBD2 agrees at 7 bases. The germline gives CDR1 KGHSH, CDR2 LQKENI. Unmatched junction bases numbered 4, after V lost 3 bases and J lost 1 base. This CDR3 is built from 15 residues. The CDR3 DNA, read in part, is TGTGCCAGCTCACCCTTAGGACTAGGCACAGATACG. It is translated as CASSPLGLGTDT. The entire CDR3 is CASSPLGLGTDTQYF.

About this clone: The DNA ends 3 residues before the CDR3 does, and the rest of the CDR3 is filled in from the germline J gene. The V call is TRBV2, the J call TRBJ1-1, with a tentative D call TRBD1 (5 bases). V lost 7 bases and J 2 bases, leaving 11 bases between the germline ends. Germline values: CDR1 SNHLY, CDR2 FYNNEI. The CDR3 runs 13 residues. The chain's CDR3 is CASKRGLNTEAFF. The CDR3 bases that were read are TGTGCCAGCAAGAGGGGACTCAACACTGAA. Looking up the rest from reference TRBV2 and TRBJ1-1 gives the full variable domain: EPEVTQTPSHQVTQMGQEVILRCVPISNHLYFYWYRQILGQKVEFLVSFYNNEISEKSEIFDDQFSVERPDGSNFTLKIRSTKLEDSAMYFCASKRGLNTEAFFGQGTRLTVV.

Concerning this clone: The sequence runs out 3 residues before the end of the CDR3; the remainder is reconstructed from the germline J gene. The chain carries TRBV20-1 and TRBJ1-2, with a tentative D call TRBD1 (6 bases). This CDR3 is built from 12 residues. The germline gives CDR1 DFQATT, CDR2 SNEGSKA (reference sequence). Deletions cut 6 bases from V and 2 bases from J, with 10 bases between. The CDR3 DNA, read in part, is TGCAGTGCAACAGGGTTCAACTATGGC. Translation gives CSATGFNYG. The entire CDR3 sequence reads CSATGFNYGYTF.

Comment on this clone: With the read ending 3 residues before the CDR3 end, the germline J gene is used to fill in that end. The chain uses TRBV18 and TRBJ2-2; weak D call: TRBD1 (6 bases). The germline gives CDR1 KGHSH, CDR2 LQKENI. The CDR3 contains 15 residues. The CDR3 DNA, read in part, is TGTGCCAGCTCACCAAGACAGGACGCGGGTGAAAAG. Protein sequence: CASSPRQDAGEK. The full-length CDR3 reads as CASSPRQDAGEKLFF. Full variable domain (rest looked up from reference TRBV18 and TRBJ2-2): NAGVMQNPRHLVRRRGQEARLRCSPMKGHSHVYWYRQLPEEGLKFMVYLQKENIIDESGMPKERFSAEFPKEGPSILRIQQVVRGDSAAYFCASSPRQDAGEKLFFGEGSRLTVL.

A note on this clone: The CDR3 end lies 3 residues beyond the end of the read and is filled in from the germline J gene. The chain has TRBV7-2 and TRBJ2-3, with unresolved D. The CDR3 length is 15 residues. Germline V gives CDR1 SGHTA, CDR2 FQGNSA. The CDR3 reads CASSWRTNSNQPQYF. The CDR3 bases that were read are TGTGCCAGCAGCTGGAGAACCAATAGCAATCAGCCG. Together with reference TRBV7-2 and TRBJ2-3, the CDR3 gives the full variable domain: GAGVSQSPSNKVTEKGKDVELRCDPISGHTALYWYRQSLGQGLEFLIYFQGNSAPDKSGLPSDRFSAERTGGSVSTLTIQRTQQEDSAVYLCASSWRTNSNQPQYFGPGTRLTVL.

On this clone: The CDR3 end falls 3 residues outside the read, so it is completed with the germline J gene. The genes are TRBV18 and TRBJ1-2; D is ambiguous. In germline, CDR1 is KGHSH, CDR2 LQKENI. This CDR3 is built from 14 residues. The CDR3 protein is CASSPLKAENDYTF. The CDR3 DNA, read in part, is TGTGCCAGCTCACCATTGAAGGCCGAGAATGAC.

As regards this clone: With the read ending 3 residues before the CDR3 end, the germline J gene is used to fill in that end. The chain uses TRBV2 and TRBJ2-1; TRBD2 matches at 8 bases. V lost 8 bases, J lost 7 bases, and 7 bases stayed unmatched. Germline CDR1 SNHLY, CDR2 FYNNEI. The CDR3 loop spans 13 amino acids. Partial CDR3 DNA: TGTGCCAGCTTCAACGGGGGGGCGAATGAG. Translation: CASFNGGANE. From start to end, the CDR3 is CASFNGGANEQFF.

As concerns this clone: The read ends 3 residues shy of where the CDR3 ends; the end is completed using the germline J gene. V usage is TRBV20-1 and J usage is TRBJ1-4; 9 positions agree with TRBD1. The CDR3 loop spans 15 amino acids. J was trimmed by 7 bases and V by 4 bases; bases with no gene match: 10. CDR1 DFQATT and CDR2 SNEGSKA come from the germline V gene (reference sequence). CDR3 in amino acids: CSATHDRGWTEKLFF. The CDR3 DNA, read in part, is TGCAGTGCTACTCACGACAGGGGGTGGACTGAAAAA.

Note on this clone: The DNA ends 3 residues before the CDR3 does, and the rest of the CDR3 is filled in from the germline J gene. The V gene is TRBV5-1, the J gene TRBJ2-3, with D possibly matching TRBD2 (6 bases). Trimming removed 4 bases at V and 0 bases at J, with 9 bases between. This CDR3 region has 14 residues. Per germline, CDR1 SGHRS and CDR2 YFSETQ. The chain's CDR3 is CASSPGTSTDTQYF. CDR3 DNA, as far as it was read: TGCGCCAGCAGCCCCGGGACTAGCACAGATACG.

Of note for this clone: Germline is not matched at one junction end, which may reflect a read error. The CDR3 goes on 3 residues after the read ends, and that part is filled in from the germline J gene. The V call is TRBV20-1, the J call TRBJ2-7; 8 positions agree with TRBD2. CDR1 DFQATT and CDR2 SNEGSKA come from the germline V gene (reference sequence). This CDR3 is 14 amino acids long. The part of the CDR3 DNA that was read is TGCAGTGCGAGAGAGCGGGGGAGCTCCTACGAG. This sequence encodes CSARERGSSYE. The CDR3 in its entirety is CSARERGSSYEQYF.

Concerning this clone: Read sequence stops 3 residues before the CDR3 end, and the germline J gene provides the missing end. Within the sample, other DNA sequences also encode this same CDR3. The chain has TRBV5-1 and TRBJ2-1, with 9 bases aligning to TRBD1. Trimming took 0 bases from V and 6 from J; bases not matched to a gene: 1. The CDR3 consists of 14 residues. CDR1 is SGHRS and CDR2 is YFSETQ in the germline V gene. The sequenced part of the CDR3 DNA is TGCGCCAGCAGCTTGGGGGACAGGGTCAATGAG. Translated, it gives CASSLGDRVNE. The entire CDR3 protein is CASSLGDRVNEQFF.

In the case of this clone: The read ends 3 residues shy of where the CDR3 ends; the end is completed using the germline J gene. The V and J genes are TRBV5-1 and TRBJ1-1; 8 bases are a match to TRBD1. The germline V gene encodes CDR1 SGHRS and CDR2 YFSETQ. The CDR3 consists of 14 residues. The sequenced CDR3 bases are TGCGCCAGCAGCACTGGGACAGGACCTCCGGAA. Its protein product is CASSTGTGPPE. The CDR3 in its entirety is CASSTGTGPPEAFF.

The CDR3 sequence is CASSYRTGGGEAFF. CDR3 bases read: TGTGCCAGCAGCTACAGGACAGGGGGAGGAGAA. The chain is built from TRBV7-2 and TRBJ1-1; the match to TRBD1 covers 10 bases. The CDR3 is cut off 3 residues early in the read; its end comes from the germline J gene. The CDR3 is 14 amino acids. CDR1 and CDR2 from the germline V gene are SGHTA and FQGNSA.

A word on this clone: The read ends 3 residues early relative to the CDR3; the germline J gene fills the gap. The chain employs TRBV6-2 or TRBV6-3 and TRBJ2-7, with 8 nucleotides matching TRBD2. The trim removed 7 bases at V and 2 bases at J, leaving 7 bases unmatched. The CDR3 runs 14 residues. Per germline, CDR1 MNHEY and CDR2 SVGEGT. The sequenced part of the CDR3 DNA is TGTGCCAGCACCTATAGCGGGACGACCTACGAG. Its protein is CASTYSGTTYE. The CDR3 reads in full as CASTYSGTTYEQYF.

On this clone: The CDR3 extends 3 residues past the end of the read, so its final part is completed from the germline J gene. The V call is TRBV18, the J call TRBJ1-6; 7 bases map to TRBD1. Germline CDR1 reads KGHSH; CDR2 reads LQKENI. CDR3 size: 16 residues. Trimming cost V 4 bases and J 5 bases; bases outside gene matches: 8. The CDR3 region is CASSLRQGLDNSPLHF. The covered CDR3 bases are TGTGCCAGCTCACTTCGACAGGGCTTAGATAATTCACCC.

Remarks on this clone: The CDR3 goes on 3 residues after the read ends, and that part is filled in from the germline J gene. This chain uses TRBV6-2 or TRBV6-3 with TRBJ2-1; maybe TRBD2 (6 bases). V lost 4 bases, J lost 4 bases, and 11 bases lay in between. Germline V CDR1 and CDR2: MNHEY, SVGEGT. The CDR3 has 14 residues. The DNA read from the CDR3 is TGTGCCAGCAGTTTCCCTAGCGATTACAATGAG. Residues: CASSFPSDYNE. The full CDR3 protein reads CASSFPSDYNEQFF.

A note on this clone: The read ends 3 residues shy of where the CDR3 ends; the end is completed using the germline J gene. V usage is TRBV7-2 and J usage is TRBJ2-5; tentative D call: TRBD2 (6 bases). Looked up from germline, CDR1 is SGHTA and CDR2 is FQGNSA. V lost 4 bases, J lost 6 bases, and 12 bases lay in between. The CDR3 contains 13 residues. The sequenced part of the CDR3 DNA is TGTGCCAGCAGCTCTTTGACTAGGAAGACC. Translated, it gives CASSSLTRKT. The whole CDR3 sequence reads CASSSLTRKTQYF. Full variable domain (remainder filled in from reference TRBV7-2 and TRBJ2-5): GAGVSQSPSNKVTEKGKDVELRCDPISGHTALYWYRQSLGQGLEFLIYFQGNSAPDKSGLPSDRFSAERTGGSVSTLTIQRTQQEDSAVYLCASSSLTRKTQYFGPGTRLLVL.

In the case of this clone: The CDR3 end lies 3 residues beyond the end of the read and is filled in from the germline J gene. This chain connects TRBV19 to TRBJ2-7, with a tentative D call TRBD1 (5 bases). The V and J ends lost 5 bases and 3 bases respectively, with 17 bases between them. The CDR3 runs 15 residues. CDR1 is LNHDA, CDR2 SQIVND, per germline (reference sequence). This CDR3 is CASSSQGVGSYEQYF. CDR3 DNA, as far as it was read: TGTGCCAGTAGTTCTCAGGGTGTTGGTAGCTACGAG.

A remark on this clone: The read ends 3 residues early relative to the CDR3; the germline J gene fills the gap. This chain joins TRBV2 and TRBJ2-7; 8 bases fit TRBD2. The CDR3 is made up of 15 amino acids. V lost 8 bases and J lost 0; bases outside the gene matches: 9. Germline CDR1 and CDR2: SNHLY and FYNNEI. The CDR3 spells CASSSGLTISYEQYF. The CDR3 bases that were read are TGTGCCAGCTCTAGCGGGCTTACAATCTCCTACGAG.

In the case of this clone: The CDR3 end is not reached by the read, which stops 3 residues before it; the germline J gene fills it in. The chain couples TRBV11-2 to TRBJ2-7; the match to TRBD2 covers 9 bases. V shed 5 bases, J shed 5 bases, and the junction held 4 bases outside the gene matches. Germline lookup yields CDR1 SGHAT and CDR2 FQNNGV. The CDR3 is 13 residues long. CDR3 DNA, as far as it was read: TGTGCCAGCAGCCCCGGACTAGCGAACGAG. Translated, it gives CASSPGLANE. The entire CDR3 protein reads CASSPGLANEQYF.

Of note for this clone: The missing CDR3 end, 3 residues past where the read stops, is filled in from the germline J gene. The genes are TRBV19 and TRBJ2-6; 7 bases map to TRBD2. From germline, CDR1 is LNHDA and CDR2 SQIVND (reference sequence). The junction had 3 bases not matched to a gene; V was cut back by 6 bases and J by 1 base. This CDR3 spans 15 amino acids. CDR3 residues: CASRAGDSGANVLTF. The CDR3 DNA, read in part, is TGTGCCAGTAGGGCGGGGGATTCTGGGGCCAACGTC. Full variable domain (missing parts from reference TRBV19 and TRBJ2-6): DGGITQSPKYLFRKEGQNVTLSCEQNLNHDAMYWYRQDPGQGLRLIYYSQIVNDFQKGDIAEGYSVSREKKESFPLTVTSAQKNPTAFYLCASRAGDSGANVLTFGAGSRLTVL.